This T cell receptor beta chain was captured in a study of blood T cell repertoires in COVID-19. About the research overall: The origin of the acute and convalescent COVID-19 samples was the United States, Italy and Spain. T cells, B-cell-depleted T cells, or PBMCs provided the cDNA or gDNA that served as material.

CDR3 size: 17 residues. V dropped 6 bases and J dropped 1; count of bases not matched to a gene: 7. Germline values: CDR1 MDHEN, CDR2 SYDVKM. Under the authors' procedure: The assay estimated nucleated cells by amplifying reference gene primers. Profiling relied on immunoSEQ multiplex PCR, and the TCRdb table lists in-frame clones only, not all of them. The V and J calls and clone size are taken from that table; D and trimming were inferred from the DNA. The sample has 15,000 to 20,000 clones, roughly 90% seen once. Sequencing used peripheral blood. The sequence derives from a human donor in a cohort sampled during active COVID-19. The chain recombines TRBV28 with TRBJ2-6, with 9 bases identical to TRBD1. CDR3 sequence: CASSLGQGRSGANVLTF. The CDR3 nucleotides are TGTGCCAGCAGCCTGGGACAGGGTCGGTCTGGGGCCAACGTCCTGACTTTC.